This passage covers 29 T cell receptor beta chains from one sample sequenced in a study of OX40 agonist ivuxolimab in advanced cancers. The protocol was immunoSEQ multiplex PCR, while the TCRdb copy is restricted to in-frame clones and leaves out a portion. The sample has 100,000 to 120,000 clones; roughly nine tenths are singletons. The material sequenced was CD4+ or CD8+ T cells sorted from blood, taken in a trial of the OX40 agonist ivuxolimab. Receptor source: an adult with an advanced solid tumor such as melanoma, head and neck, liver or kidney cancer.

The J gene is TRBJ2-5, the V gene TRBV7-2; maybe TRBD1 (6 bases). The CDR3 loop spans 17 amino acids. Germline V CDR1 and CDR2: SGHTA, FQGNSA. Trimming removed 6 bases from V and 4 bases from J, with 24 bases in between. The CDR3 loop reads CASSRGGLAGRIETQYF. CDR3 DNA: TGTGCCAGCAGTCGTGGGGGCCTGGCAGGCCGGATAGAGACCCAGTACTTC.

The chain uses TRBV28 and TRBJ1-2; TRBD1 aligns across 8 bases. Germline trimming cut 6 bases from V and 7 bases from J; bases unmatched to any gene: 13. The CDR3 contains 15 residues. Germline V gene lookup returns CDR1 MDHEN and CDR2 SYDVKM. CDR3 protein: CASSQRGRGQVGYTF. The DNA for the CDR3 is TGTGCCAGCAGCCAAAGGGGCAGGGGGCAAGTTGGCTACACCTTC.

There are a few counts of this clone. The chain carries TRBV25-1 and TRBJ2-2; D not resolved. Germline V gene lookup returns CDR1 MGHDK and CDR2 SYGVNS. Trimming left V 4 bases short and J 7 bases short, with 10 bases between. The CDR3 loop spans 13 amino acids. The CDR3 DNA reads TGTGCCAGCAGTGCTCCCTTACTCGGGGAGCTGTTTTTT. Protein product: CASSAPLLGELFF.

This chain links TRBV5-4 with TRBJ2-3, with TRBD2 matching 8 bases. The V gene's germline CDR1 is SGHNT and CDR2 YYREEE (reference sequence). The CDR3 loop spans 16 amino acids. The ends lost 0 bases at V and 2 bases at J; junction bases unmatched: 5. DNA of the CDR3: TGTGCCAGCAGCTTGGTAAAAGCGGGAGACACAGATACGCAGTATTTT. This encodes CASSLVKAGDTDTQYF.

The rearrangement uses TRBV7-9 and TRBJ2-5, with D uncertain. The germline CDR1 and CDR2 sequences are SEHNR and FQNEAQ (reference sequence). This CDR3 has 14 amino acids. Trimming left V 0 bases short and J 4 bases short, with 9 bases between. The CDR3 sequence is CASSLAMLAETQYF. CDR3 DNA sequence: TGTGCCAGCAGCTTAGCGATGTTGGCAGAGACCCAGTACTTC. Full variable domain (missing parts from reference TRBV7-9 and TRBJ2-5): DTGVSQNPRHKITKRGQNVTFRCDPISEHNRLYWYRQTLGQGPEFLTYFQNEAQLEKSRLLSDRFSAERPKGSFSTLEIQRTEQGDSAMYLCASSLAMLAETQYFGPGTRLLVL.

The chain employs TRBV5-5 and TRBJ1-1; no firm D call. Germline CDR1 reads SGHKS; CDR2 reads YYEKEE (reference sequence). CDR3 size: 14 residues. Trimming pared 0 bases from V and 6 bases from J, leaving 12 bases between. The CDR3 spells CASSLVVARAEAFF. The CDR3 bases are TGTGCCAGCAGCTTGGTGGTGGCACGAGCTGAAGCTTTCTTT.

The chain carries TRBV6-5 and TRBJ2-1; D may be TRBD2 (5 bases). The CDR3 spans 13 residues. Germline CDR1 MNHEY, CDR2 SVGAGI. V was cut by 2 bases and J by 11 bases, with 13 bases left in between. CDR3 protein: CASSYPPDYKQFF. The CDR3 bases are TGTGCCAGCAGTTACCCCCCTGACTACAAGCAGTTCTTC.

The J gene is TRBJ2-5, the V gene TRBV5-1, with D tentatively TRBD1 (6 bases). Germline V gene sequence: CDR1 SGHRS, CDR2 YFSETQ. V was clipped by 5 bases and J by 4 bases, with 9 bases between them. The CDR3 spans 12 residues. As DNA, the CDR3 is TGCGCCAGCAGACAGGGTATAGAGACCCAGTACTTC. Protein: CASRQGIETQYF.

The CDR3: CASDAPGQRLYEQYF. Written as DNA, the CDR3 is TGTGCTAGTGATGCTCCGGGCCAGCGGTTATACGAGCAGTACTTC. V gene TRBV12-5 combines with J gene TRBJ2-7; TRBD2 is a possible D gene (5 bases). Germline CDR1 reads LGHNT; CDR2 reads FRNRAP. V was pared by 7 bases and J by 4 bases, with 20 bases between. The CDR3 runs to 15 residues.

The chain carries TRBV19 and TRBJ1-2; D is ambiguous. Germline V gene data show CDR1 as LNHDA and CDR2 as SQIVND (reference sequence). The CDR3 spans 13 residues. V dropped 7 bases and J dropped 0 bases, with 9 bases sitting between them. This chain's CDR3 is CASKARANYGYTF. The DNA for the CDR3 is TGTGCCAGTAAGGCGCGAGCTAACTATGGCTACACCTTC.

This clone was recorded only once. The chain carries TRBV19 and TRBJ1-3; D gene uncertain. The CDR3 runs to 15 residues. Trimming pared 3 bases from V and 0 bases from J, leaving 9 bases between. Germline lookup yields CDR1 LNHDA and CDR2 SQIVND (reference sequence). CDR3 protein: CASSINSHSGNTIYF. As DNA, the CDR3 is TGTGCCAGTAGTATTAACAGCCACTCTGGAAACACCATATATTTT.

The rearrangement uses TRBV5-4 and TRBJ1-2; weak D call: TRBD1 (5 bases). Germline CDR1 is SGHNT and CDR2 is YYREEE (reference sequence). V shed 4 bases and J shed 1 base, with 8 bases lying between them. CDR3 size: 13 residues. In DNA, the CDR3 is TGTGCCAGCAGCCCAGACAGTAACTATGGCTACACCTTC. This sequence encodes CASSPDSNYGYTF.

The table lists this clone with a count of one. The V call is TRBV7-2, the J call TRBJ1-1; no clear D. The V end lost 4 bases, the J end lost 2 bases, and 11 bases lay between the germline ends. This CDR3 is 14 amino acids long. Germline lookup yields CDR1 SGHTA and CDR2 FQGNSA. CDR3 DNA sequence: TGTGCCAGCAGCTATTCAACCGAAAACACTGAAGCTTTCTTT. This sequence encodes CASSYSTENTEAFF.

J is TRBJ2-3 and V is TRBV4-1; the D gene is possibly TRBD2 (5 bases). Germline-derived CDR1 and CDR2 are MGHRA and YSYEKL. Trimming cost V 0 bases and J 7 bases, with 14 bases left between them. This CDR3 has 15 residues. CDR3 coding DNA: TGCGCCAGCAGCCAAGATCGGGAAGATGTATATACGCAGTATTTT. As protein: CASSQDREDVYTQYF.

The rearrangement links TRBV27 to TRBJ2-3; D is possibly TRBD1 or TRBD2 (5 bases each). Trimming took 0 bases from V and 5 from J, leaving 24 bases between them. The CDR3 has 19 amino acids. Per the germline V gene, CDR1 is MNHEY and CDR2 is SMNVEV (reference sequence). CDR3 sequence reads: CASSLSIGGTAQMRDTQYF. CDR3 DNA sequence: TGTGCCAGCAGTTTATCTATTGGGGGAACAGCCCAGATGAGAGATACGCAGTATTTT.

CDR3 in DNA: TGTGCCAGCAGCTTAGGACAGTATAATTCACCCCTCCACTTT. Protein product: CASSLGQYNSPLHF. The chain combines TRBV11-2 with TRBJ1-6; maybe TRBD1 (5 bases). The germline gives CDR1 SGHAT, CDR2 FQNNGV. Trimming removed 1 base from V and 4 bases from J, with 5 bases in between. The CDR3 covers 14 residues.

This chain uses TRBV28 with TRBJ2-7; D may match TRBD1 or TRBD2 (5 bases each). Germline lookup yields CDR1 MDHEN and CDR2 SYDVKM. V lost 2 bases and J lost 4, with 15 bases in between. This CDR3 comprises 15 residues. The CDR3 spells CASSLTGTELYEQYF. DNA for the CDR3: TGTGCCAGCAGTTTAACCGGGACGGAGTTGTACGAGCAGTACTTC. The complete variable domain, with remaining parts taken from reference TRBV28 and TRBJ2-7, reads DVKVTQSSRYLVKRTGEKVFLECVQDMDHENMFWYRQDPGLGLRLIYFSYDVKMKEKGDIPEGYSVSREKKERFSLILESASTNQTSMYLCASSLTGTELYEQYFGPGTRLTVT.

V gene TRBV19 combines with J gene TRBJ1-1, with a tentative D call TRBD1 (5 bases). This CDR3 has 18 amino acids. Germline CDR1 and CDR2: LNHDA and SQIVND (reference sequence). The V gene lost 7 bases and the J gene lost 5 bases, with 29 bases spanning the gap. The CDR3 sequence: CASTKRSGTVQFRTEAFF. The CDR3 region has the DNA TGTGCCAGTACTAAGCGGTCCGGGACGGTTCAGTTTCGGACTGAAGCTTTCTTT.

The chain has TRBV9 and TRBJ2-1; 11 positions match TRBD1. V was clipped by 2 bases and J by 9 bases; unmatched bases: 7. Per the germline V gene, CDR1 is SGDLS and CDR2 is YYNGEE. This CDR3 has 15 residues. DNA of the CDR3: TGTGCCAGCAGCGTCCAGCCGGGACAGGGGGGTGAGCAGTTCTTC. It specifies CASSVQPGQGGEQFF.

V and J are TRBV4-3 and TRBJ2-5, with 7 bases fitting TRBD1. V was clipped by 5 bases and J by 5 bases; unmatched bases: 8. The germline gives CDR1 LGHNA, CDR2 YSLEER. The CDR3 length is 14 residues. CDR3 loop: CASSSTGKKETQYF. CDR3 sequence (DNA): TGCGCCAGCAGCTCGACAGGGAAGAAGGAGACCCAGTACTTC.

A single count supports this clone. The V and J genes are TRBV18 and TRBJ2-7; 7 bases agree with TRBD1. The V and J ends lost 3 bases and 9 bases, in that order; junction bases with no gene match: 17. This CDR3 is 16 amino acids long. Germline V gene data show CDR1 as KGHSH and CDR2 as LQKENI. The chain's CDR3 is CASSPSGQETYEGQYF. In DNA form, the CDR3 reads TGTGCCAGCTCACCTTCCGGACAGGAGACCTACGAGGGGCAGTACTTC.

This chain uses TRBV29-1 with TRBJ2-7; no definite D call. V was clipped by 4 bases and J by 2 bases, with 6 bases between them. This CDR3 has 11 residues. Germline assignment: CDR1 SQVTM and CDR2 ANQGSEA. The CDR3 here is CSVVQTYEQYF. As DNA, the CDR3 is TGCAGCGTTGTGCAGACCTACGAGCAGTACTTC.

The rearrangement uses TRBV25-1 and TRBJ1-1; the match to TRBD1 covers 10 bases. J gave up 8 bases and V 3 bases, and 3 bases lay outside the gene matches. The germline gives CDR1 MGHDK, CDR2 SYGVNS. The CDR3 is 13 residues long. CDR3 bases: TGTGCCAGCAGTGAGAGGGGACAGGGGGAAGCTTTCTTT. It specifies CASSERGQGEAFF.

The chain couples TRBV5-4 to TRBJ1-2, with a tentative D call TRBD1 (5 bases). The germline gives CDR1 SGHNT, CDR2 YYREEE (reference sequence). CDR3 length: 13 residues. V was cut by 4 bases and J by 8 bases, with 15 bases left in between. The CDR3 coding sequence is TGTGCCAGCAGCCAGGACACGATGCAAGGCTACACCTTC. Translating gives CASSQDTMQGYTF. Filled out from reference TRBV5-4 and TRBJ1-2, the complete variable domain reads ETGVTQSPTHLIKTRGQQVTLRCSSQSGHNTVSWYQQALGQGPQFIFQYYREEENGRGNFPPRFSGLQFPNYSSELNVNALELDDSALYLCASSQDTMQGYTFGSGTRLTVV.

This CDR3 is CASSDDRGERTGELFF. CDR3 sequence (DNA): TGTGCCAGCAGTGATGACAGGGGGGAGCGGACCGGGGAGCTGTTTTTT. The chain is built from TRBV25-1 and TRBJ2-2; 9 bases match TRBD1. CDR3 length: 16 residues. From germline, CDR1 is MGHDK and CDR2 SYGVNS. The V segment lost 3 bases and the J segment 5 bases; nucleotides outside the gene matches: 7.

The CDR3 is CASSVVVNTEAFF. For the CDR3, the DNA is TGTGCCAGCAGCGTAGTTGTGAACACTGAAGCTTTCTTT. The chain couples TRBV9 to TRBJ1-1; unclear D gene. CDR3 length: 13 amino acids. V shed 0 bases and J shed 0 bases, with 3 bases lying between them. Germline lookup yields CDR1 SGDLS and CDR2 YYNGEE. The full variable domain, completed using reference TRBV9 and TRBJ1-1, is DSGVTQTPKHLITATGQRVTLRCSPRSGDLSVYWYQQSLDQGLQFLIQYYNGEERAKGNILERFSAQQFPDLHSELNLSSLELGDSALYFCASSVVVNTEAFFGQGTRLTVV.

The chain joins TRBV28 to TRBJ1-1; weak D call: TRBD1 (5 bases). Germline loops: CDR1 MDHEN, CDR2 SYDVKM. V was trimmed by 5 bases and J by 7 bases, leaving 14 bases between them. The CDR3 has 13 amino acids. CDR3 protein: CASSEDSQYEAFF. The CDR3 bases are TGTGCCAGCAGTGAAGACAGCCAGTATGAAGCTTTCTTT.

The chain joins TRBV7-3 to TRBJ1-1, with D perhaps matching TRBD1 (6 bases). CDR1 and CDR2 from the germline V gene are SGHTA and FQGTGA. Trimming left V 1 base short and J 0 bases short, with 12 bases between. This CDR3 spans 16 amino acids. CDR3 coding DNA: TGTGCCAGCAGCTTAAGGTGGGACACCATGAACACTGAAGCTTTCTTT. It specifies CASSLRWDTMNTEAFF.

V gene TRBV5-4 combines with J gene TRBJ2-3; unclear D gene. The V end lost 0 bases, the J end lost 1 base, and 12 bases lay between the germline ends. CDR3 length: 16 residues. The germline gives CDR1 SGHNT, CDR2 YYREEE (reference sequence). In nucleotides, the CDR3 is TGTGCCAGCAGCTTGGGACCCTATCCCGGCACAGATACGCAGTATTTT. It translates to CASSLGPYPGTDTQYF.